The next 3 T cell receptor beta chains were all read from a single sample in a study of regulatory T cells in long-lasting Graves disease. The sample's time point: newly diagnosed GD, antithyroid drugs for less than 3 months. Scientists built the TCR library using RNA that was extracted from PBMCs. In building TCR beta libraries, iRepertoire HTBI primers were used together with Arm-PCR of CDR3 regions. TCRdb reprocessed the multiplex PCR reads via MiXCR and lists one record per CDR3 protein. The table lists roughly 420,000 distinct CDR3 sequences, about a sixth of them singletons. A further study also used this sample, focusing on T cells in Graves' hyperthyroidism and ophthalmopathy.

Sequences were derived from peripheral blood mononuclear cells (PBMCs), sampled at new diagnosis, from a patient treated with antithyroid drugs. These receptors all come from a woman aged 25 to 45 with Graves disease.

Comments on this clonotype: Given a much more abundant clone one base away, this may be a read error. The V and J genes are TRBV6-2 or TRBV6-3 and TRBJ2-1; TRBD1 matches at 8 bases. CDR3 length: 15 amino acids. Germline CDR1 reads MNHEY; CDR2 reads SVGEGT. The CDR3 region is CASSFRTGSGNERFF. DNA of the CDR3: TGTGCCAGCAGTTTTCGGACAGGGTCAGGCAATGAGCGGTTCTTC.

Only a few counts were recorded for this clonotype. CDR3 nucleotide sequence: TGTGCCAGCAGTCCTAGGGACTTTCACAGCAGCAATCAGCCCCAGCATTTT. Protein product: CASSPRDFHSSNQPQHF. This chain links TRBV27 with TRBJ1-5; D possibly corresponds to TRBD1 (5 bases). The CDR3 has 17 residues. From germline, CDR1 is MNHEY and CDR2 SMNVEV (reference sequence). Trimming cost V 5 bases and J 1 base, with 18 bases left between them.

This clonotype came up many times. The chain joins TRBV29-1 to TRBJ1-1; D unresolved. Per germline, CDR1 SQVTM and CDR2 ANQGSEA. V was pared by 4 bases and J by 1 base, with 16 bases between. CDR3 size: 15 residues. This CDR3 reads CSVGRVRLTNTEAFF. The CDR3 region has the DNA TGCAGCGTTGGCCGGGTTAGATTAACGAACACTGAAGCTTTCTTT. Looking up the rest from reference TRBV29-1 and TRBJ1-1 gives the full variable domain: SAVISQKPSRDICQRGTSLTIQCQVDSQVTMMFWYRQQPGQSLTLIATANQGSEATYESGFVIDKFPISRPNLTFSTLTVSNMSPEDSSIYLCSVGRVRLTNTEAFFGQGTRLTVV.